Listed below are T cell receptor beta chains from one sample, sequenced in a study of T cells in Graves' hyperthyroidism and ophthalmopathy. TCRdb reprocessed the multiplex PCR reads with MiXCR, giving one entry per CDR3 protein. This repertoire shows 620,000 or so distinct CDR3 sequences, about 15% found once; its top ten account for approximately 13%. Sequenced input: blood. These receptors were taken from a woman aged 45-59 years with Graves' ophthalmopathy. The CDR3 runs from the conserved cysteine through the conserved F or W. A D gene is named only where the DNA matches it firmly. Size tells how often a clone was seen (once, few, many) or the class of an expanded clone, and some rows leave it out.

V gene,J gene,clone size,D gene,CDR3 DNA,CDR3 protein
TRBV11-1,TRBJ1-1,many,.,TGTGCCAGCAGCTTAGCGCTCGGTAACCTAGGGGCTTTCTTT,CASSLALGNLGAFF
TRBV20-1,TRBJ2-5,many,TRBD1,TGCAGTGGACGAAAGCGGACAGGGGGAGAGACCCAGTACTTC,CSGRKRTGGETQYF
TRBV7-2,TRBJ1-4,many,TRBD1,TGTGCCAGCAGCTTAGAAAAACAGGGGTATGAAAAACTGTTTTTT,CASSLEKQGYEKLFF
TRBV7-2,TRBJ1-4,few,.,TGTGCCAGCAGCTCTCCCCCCCGCAGGGGCGAAAAACTGTTTTTT,CASSSPPRRGEKLFF
TRBV4-3,TRBJ1-2,.,TRBD1,TGCGCCAGCAGCCACGATAGGGGGCTGGATGGCTACACCTTC,CASSHDRGLDGYTF
TRBV7-2,TRBJ1-5,many,TRBD1,TGTGCCAGCAGCCCTGGACAGGGGAGTAGTAATCAGCCCCAGCATTTT,CASSPGQGSSNQPQHF
TRBV6-1,TRBJ2-7,many,.,TGTGCCAGCAGTTATCAGGGCGAGCAGTACTTC,CASSYQGEQYF
TRBV7-2,TRBJ2-1,.,TRBD2,TGTGCCAGCAGCTTAAATCCCCCTCCGGCGGGAGGGCCGCGGAATGAGCAGTTCTTC,CASSLNPPPAGGPRNEQFF
TRBV7-8,TRBJ2-7,many,.,TGTGCCAGCAGCTCGGCTAGTCGCTTCTACGAGCAGTACTTC,CASSSASRFYEQYF
TRBV19,TRBJ2-1,.,TRBD2,TGTGCCAGTAGTATAGCGGGTTGGCGGGAGGGCCTGAACAATGAGCAGTTCTTC,CASSIAGWREGLNNEQFF
TRBV27,TRBJ1-2,.,TRBD1,TGTGCCAGCAGTTTGGTCGGGACAGTCGTCCGGTATGGCTACACCTTC,CASSLVGTVVRYGYTF
TRBV2,TRBJ2-7,many,.,TGTGCCAGCAGTGTCAGTTCAAGGGTGAGGGCCTACGAGCAGTACTTC,CASSVSSRVRAYEQYF
TRBV18,TRBJ2-3,few,TRBD2,TGTGCCAGCTCACCCATCATCGGGACTAGCGGGACCACAAGCACAGATACGCAGTATTTT,CASSPIIGTSGTTSTDTQYF
TRBV18,TRBJ2-1,many,TRBD2,TGTGCCAGCTCACTACGACTAGCGGGAGACCATGAGCAGTTCTTC,CASSLRLAGDHEQFF
TRBV28,TRBJ2-5,many,.,TGTGCCAGCAGTTTAGGGGGCGGGCGGGGAGAGACCCAGTACTTC,CASSLGGGRGETQYF
TRBV19,TRBJ1-1,few,.,TGTGCCAGTACCGCAGGGAACACTGAAGCTTTCTTT,CASTAGNTEAFF
TRBV11-2,TRBJ1-2,many,.,TGTGCCAGCAGCTCGAGTTCGGGAAGGGGAGGCTACACCTTC,CASSSSSGRGGYTF
TRBV7-2,TRBJ1-2,few,.,TGTGCCAGCAGCTTAGAACCCCAAAAGGGCTACACCTTC,CASSLEPQKGYTF
TRBV9,TRBJ2-1,many,TRBD2,TGTGCCAGCAGCTCGAGACTAGCGGGAGTCTACAATGAGCAGTTCTTC,CASSSRLAGVYNEQFF
TRBV27,TRBJ2-3,few,.,TGTGCCAGCAGTTTATTTGTTCAGGGTAGGGACACAGATACGCAGTATTTT,CASSLFVQGRDTDTQYF
TRBV6-2/TRBV6-3,TRBJ2-1,many,TRBD1,TGTGCCAGCAGTTATAGGACAGGGTTCGGAGAGCAGTTCTTC,CASSYRTGFGEQFF
TRBV5-6,TRBJ1-2,many,.,TGTGCCAGCAGCTTGGTATCAGGGCCGGCCTATGGCTACACCTTC,CASSLVSGPAYGYTF
TRBV5-1,TRBJ1-2,.,.,TGCGCCAGCAGCTTGTCCTTTGTGGGAATTACTAACTATGGCTACACCTTC,CASSLSFVGITNYGYTF
TRBV20-1,TRBJ2-3,many,.,TGCAGTGCTGCCAGGACCACAGATACGCAGTATTTT,CSAARTTDTQYF
TRBV3-1,TRBJ2-1,many,.,TGTGCCAGCAGCCAAGTGGGAGGCCCGGGCGCCTACAATGAGCAGTTCTTC,CASSQVGGPGAYNEQFF
TRBV19,TRBJ1-2,once,.,TGTGCCAGTAGTATGGCACTCTATGGCTACACCTTC,CASSMALYGYTF
TRBV20-1,TRBJ2-2,.,.,TGCAGTGCTAGAGATCCGGGCGGGAATACCGGGGAGCTGTTTTTT,CSARDPGGNTGELFF
TRBV13,TRBJ1-6,.,TRBD1,TGTGCCAGCAGCTCCTCGCCGGGACAGAATAATTCACCCCTCCACTTT,CASSSSPGQNNSPLHF
TRBV14,TRBJ2-7,few,.,TGTGCCAGCAGCCAAGATAGGGGGAAGACCTACGAGCAGTACTTC,CASSQDRGKTYEQYF
TRBV20-1,TRBJ2-6,.,TRBD2,TGCAGTGCTAGTCGAGCGGGAGGGCGCTCTGGGGCCAACGTCCTGACTTTC,CSASRAGGRSGANVLTF
TRBV27,TRBJ1-5,.,TRBD1,TGTGCCAGCAGTAACAGGGGGCACAATCAGCCCCAGCATTTT,CASSNRGHNQPQHF
TRBV5-1,TRBJ1-1,many,.,TGCGCCAGCAGCACGACACAGGGCGCAGCTTTCTTT,CASSTTQGAAFF
TRBV7-2,TRBJ2-1,.,TRBD1,TGTGCCAGCAGCCCAGGGACAGGGATTTCCAATGAGCAGTTCTTC,CASSPGTGISNEQFF
TRBV6-2/TRBV6-3,TRBJ1-6,.,.,TGTGCCAGCAGTCCAGACGGAACCACTAGTTCACCCCTCCACTTT,CASSPDGTTSSPLHF
TRBV25-1,TRBJ2-7,.,TRBD1,TGTGCCAGCAGTGAATTTTGCGACAGGGGAGACTACGAGCAGTACTTC,CASSEFCDRGDYEQYF
TRBV18,TRBJ1-5,many,TRBD1,TGTGCCAGCTCATCGGGGACAGCAAGCAATCAACCCCAGCATTTT,CASSSGTASNQPQHF
TRBV30,TRBJ2-7,few,.,TGTGCCTGGAGTGGTGCCAGCGCGGATCCCTACGAGCAGTACTTC,CAWSGASADPYEQYF
TRBV28,TRBJ2-7,many,TRBD1,TGTGCCAGCATGGGACAGGGGACAAGCGAGCAGTACTTC,CASMGQGTSEQYF
TRBV12-3/TRBV12-4,TRBJ2-1,many,TRBD2,TGTGCCAGCAGTTTATTGGCTAGCGGGAGGGCTGAGCAGTTCTTC,CASSLLASGRAEQFF
TRBV20-1,TRBJ2-1,many,.,TGCAGTGCTAGAGGGGGTCTAGCAGGAGACTACAATGAGCAGTTCTTC,CSARGGLAGDYNEQFF
TRBV7-3,TRBJ2-1,many,TRBD2,TGTGCCAGCAGCTTACTAGCGGGAGGGCCCGGGTTCTTC,CASSLLAGGPGFF
TRBV20-1,TRBJ2-5,many,TRBD2,TGCAGTGCTACCACATGGGCAGGGAGGGAAGAGACCCAGTACTTC,CSATTWAGREETQYF
TRBV12-3/TRBV12-4,TRBJ1-5,.,.,TGTGCCAGCAGTTTTGGGGTTACGGGGAGGGCCGATCAGCCCCAGCATTTT,CASSFGVTGRADQPQHF
TRBV29-1,TRBJ1-3,.,.,TGCAGCGTTGAAGATAGGCAGGGATACTCTGGAAACACCATATATTTT,CSVEDRQGYSGNTIYF
TRBV4-1,TRBJ1-2,.,.,TGCGCCAGCAGCTCACGGGGACACCTAAACTATGGCTACACCTTC,CASSSRGHLNYGYTF
TRBV20-1,TRBJ1-4,many,.,TGCAGTGTCAAGAGGGAGCAGATTAATGAAAAACTGTTTTTT,CSVKREQINEKLFF